These 5 T cell receptor beta chains came from one sample sequenced in a study of shared T cell receptors in the human thymus. This table comes from immunoSEQ multiplex PCR, and its TCRdb copy is limited to in-frame clones, with some not included. Of hundreds of thousands of clones in the sample, 70% to 90% were seen once. These same data were also listed under a study on human thymus T cells.

The specimen was thymocytes. These receptors were collected from a boy younger than two with a congenital heart defect.

The chain is built from TRBV18 and TRBJ2-7; perhaps TRBD2 as D (5 bases). The germline V gene encodes CDR1 KGHSH and CDR2 LQKENI. The V and J ends lost 0 bases and 2 bases respectively, with 14 bases between them. The CDR3 sequence is 16 residues long. CDR3 in amino acids: CASSPPKPRGAYEQYF. In DNA form, the CDR3 reads TGTGCCAGCTCACCACCTAAACCTCGGGGAGCCTACGAGCAGTACTTC.

This clone has just a few counts. V gene TRBV4-3 combines with J gene TRBJ2-7, with 9 bases lining up with TRBD1. Per germline, CDR1 LGHNA and CDR2 YSLEER. Losses at the gene ends were 2 bases for V and 0 bases for J; bases not matched to a gene: 2. The CDR3 is 15 residues long. The CDR3 nucleotides are TGCGCCAGCAGCCAACGGGACAGGGACTCCTACGAGCAGTACTTC. This translates into CASSQRDRDSYEQYF.

CDR3 in amino acids: CASSLPGLLQETQYF. For the CDR3, the DNA is TGTGCCAGCTCACTGCCGGGACTTCTTCAAGAGACCCAGTACTTC. The rearrangement links TRBV18 to TRBJ2-5, with D maybe TRBD2 (6 bases). There are 15 residues in the CDR3. Germline-derived CDR1 and CDR2 are KGHSH and LQKENI. Trimming took 4 bases from V and 2 from J, leaving 14 bases between them.

The CDR3 sequence is CASSQAPSDKNTEAFF. The CDR3 DNA reads TGCGCCAGCAGCCAGGCCCCGTCCGACAAGAACACTGAAGCTTTCTTT. The chain couples TRBV4-1 to TRBJ1-1, with D uncertain. Germline V gives CDR1 MGHRA, CDR2 YSYEKL. V lost 3 bases to trimming and J lost 1 base, with 15 bases between them. CDR3 length equals 16 residues.

The V gene is TRBV6-6, the J gene TRBJ2-7; D perhaps matches TRBD1 (5 bases). The CDR3 spans 13 residues. V lost 2 bases to trimming and J lost 4 bases, with 9 bases between them. Germline assignment: CDR1 MNHNY and CDR2 SVGAGI (reference sequence). The CDR3 region has the DNA TGTGCCAGCAGTTACCCAGGGCGGTACGAGCAGTACTTC. As protein: CASSYPGRYEQYF.